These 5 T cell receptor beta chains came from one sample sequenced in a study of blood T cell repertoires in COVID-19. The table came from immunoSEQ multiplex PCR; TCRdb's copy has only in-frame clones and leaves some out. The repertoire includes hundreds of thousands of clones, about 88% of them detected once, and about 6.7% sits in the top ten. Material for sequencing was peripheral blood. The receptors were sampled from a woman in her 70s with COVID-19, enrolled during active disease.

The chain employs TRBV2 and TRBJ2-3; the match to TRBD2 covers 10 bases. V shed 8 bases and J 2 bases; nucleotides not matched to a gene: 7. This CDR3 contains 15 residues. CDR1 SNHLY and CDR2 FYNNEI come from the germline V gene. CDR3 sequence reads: CASSPTSGFTDTQYF. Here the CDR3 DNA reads TGTGCCAGCTCACCGACTAGCGGGTTCACAGATACGCAGTATTTT.

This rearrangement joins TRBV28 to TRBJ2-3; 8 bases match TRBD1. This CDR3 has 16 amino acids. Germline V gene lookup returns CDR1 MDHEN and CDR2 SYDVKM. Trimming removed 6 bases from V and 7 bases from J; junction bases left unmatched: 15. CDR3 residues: CASSPPDRATGNTQYF. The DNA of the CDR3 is TGTGCCAGCAGCCCCCCGGACAGGGCAACCGGGAATACGCAGTATTTT.

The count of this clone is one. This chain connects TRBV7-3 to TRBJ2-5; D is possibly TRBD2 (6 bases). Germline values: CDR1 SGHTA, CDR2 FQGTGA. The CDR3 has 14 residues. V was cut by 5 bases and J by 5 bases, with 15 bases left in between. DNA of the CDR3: TGTGCCAGCAGCCCCGCGCGGGGTCCGGAGACCCAGTACTTC. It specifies CASSPARGPETQYF.

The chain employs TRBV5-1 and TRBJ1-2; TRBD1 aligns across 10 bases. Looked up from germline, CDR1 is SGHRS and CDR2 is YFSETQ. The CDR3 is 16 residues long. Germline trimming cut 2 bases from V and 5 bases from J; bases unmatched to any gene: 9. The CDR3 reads CASSLSGQGTFYGYTF. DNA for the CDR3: TGCGCCAGCAGCTTATCGGGACAGGGGACTTTTTATGGCTACACCTTC.

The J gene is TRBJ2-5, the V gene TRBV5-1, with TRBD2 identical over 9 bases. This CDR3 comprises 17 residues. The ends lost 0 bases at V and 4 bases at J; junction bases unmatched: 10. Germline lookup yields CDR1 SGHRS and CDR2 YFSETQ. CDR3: CASSLVGQRGAGETQYF. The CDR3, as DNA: TGCGCCAGCAGCTTGGTGGGCCAGCGGGGGGCCGGAGAGACCCAGTACTTC.